Below are 18 T cell receptor beta chains sequenced from a single sample in a study of a mutant IDH1 vaccine in newly diagnosed glioma. Time point indicated: baseline, week 1 (first vaccination visit). Noted treatment: pre-vaccination baseline after standard-of-care therapy. Libraries were prepared by immunoSEQ multiplex PCR; TCRdb keeps only in-frame clonotypes and omits some of them. Counted here are about 30,000 clones, about 80% occurring once; the ten biggest clones make up roughly 19%. This specimen was PBMCs, taken from a glioma patient treated with radiotherapy, temozolomide or both. These receptors originate from a man aged 25-45 years with glioma.

This chain joins TRBV19 and TRBJ2-7; D possibly corresponds to TRBD1 (6 bases). V lost 3 bases and J 0 bases, leaving 12 bases between the germline ends. Per the germline V gene, CDR1 is LNHDA and CDR2 is SQIVND (reference sequence). The CDR3 is 15 amino acids. The chain's CDR3 is CASSMAQGPSYEQYF. Written as DNA, the CDR3 is TGTGCCAGTAGTATGGCACAGGGCCCCTCCTACGAGCAGTACTTC.

The DNA for the CDR3 is TGTGCCAGCAGCACCTTACGGACAGGGGGTAGTGAAGCTTTCTTT. Amino acids: CASSTLRTGGSEAFF. The chain uses TRBV5-6 and TRBJ1-1; 10 nucleotides agree with TRBD1. The ends lost 4 bases at V and 7 bases at J; junction bases unmatched: 10. The CDR3 sequence is 15 residues long. CDR1 and CDR2 from the germline V gene are SGHDT and YYEEEE. The entire variable domain, with the rest obtained from reference TRBV5-6 and TRBJ1-1, is as follows: DAGVTQSPTHLIKTRGQQVTLRCSPKSGHDTVSWYQQALGQGPQFIFQYYEEEERQRGNFPDRFSGHQFPNYSSELNVNALLLGDSALYLCASSTLRTGGSEAFFGQGTRLTVV.

The chain employs TRBV11-2 and TRBJ2-5, with D possibly matching TRBD1 (6 bases). The ends were cut back, 2 bases at V and 2 bases at J, with 15 bases in the middle. Germline V gene sequence: CDR1 SGHAT, CDR2 FQNNGV. The CDR3 sequence is 16 residues long. The CDR3 sequence is CASSLMGAHTQETQYF. The CDR3 nucleotides read TGTGCCAGCAGCTTAATGGGGGCCCACACTCAAGAGACCCAGTACTTC.

The J gene is TRBJ2-7, the V gene TRBV30, with 9 nucleotides matching TRBD2. V gave up 3 bases and J gave up 3 bases; unmatched junction bases: 9. Looked up from germline, CDR1 is GTSNPN and CDR2 is SVGIG (reference sequence). This CDR3 comprises 15 residues. CDR3 loop: CAWSRGLARIYEQYF. The CDR3 DNA reads as TGTGCCTGGAGCCGCGGACTAGCGAGAATCTACGAGCAGTACTTC.

The chain joins TRBV6-1 to TRBJ1-4; no clear D. Germline CDR1 MNHNS, CDR2 SASEGT. Trimming pared 7 bases from V and 10 bases from J, leaving 19 bases between. The CDR3 length is 14 residues. In nucleotides, the CDR3 is TGTGCCAGCATGGCAATCTCCCGAGATGTAAAACTGTTTTTT. It codes for CASMAISRDVKLFF.

The chain has TRBV4-1 and TRBJ1-1; 8 bases are a match to TRBD1. Germline CDR1 reads MGHRA; CDR2 reads YSYEKL. The CDR3 extends over 17 amino acids. With 4 bases clipped from V and 5 bases from J, the junction kept 15 bases outside the gene matches. The CDR3 bases are TGCGCCAGCAGCCTAAGGACAGGGCAGGAACGGAGAACTGAAGCTTTCTTT. This gives the protein CASSLRTGQERRTEAFF.

This clone was observed a few times. The CDR3 region is CASSPPRTGGNNEQFF. The DNA for the CDR3 is TGTGCCAGCAGCCCCCCGAGGACAGGGGGCAACAATGAGCAGTTCTTC. V and J are TRBV27 and TRBJ2-1, with 11 bases fitting TRBD1. This CDR3 is 16 amino acids long. Germline assignment: CDR1 MNHEY and CDR2 SMNVEV (reference sequence). Trimming at V came to 6 bases and at J to 5 bases, leaving 9 bases not matched to a gene.

This clone was observed a few times. This chain connects TRBV13 to TRBJ2-1, with 7 nucleotides matching TRBD2. Germline CDR1 PRHDT, CDR2 FYEKMQ (reference sequence). V lost 1 base and J lost 5; bases outside the gene matches: 5. This CDR3 spans 15 amino acids. The CDR3 here is CASSLDRGRDNEQFF. In DNA, the CDR3 is TGTGCCAGCAGCTTAGATCGGGGGAGGGACAATGAGCAGTTCTTC.

This clone was counted a single time. J is TRBJ2-7 and V is TRBV7-9; the D is unclear. The germline V and J ends were trimmed by 3 bases and 6 bases, with 6 bases remaining between them. The CDR3 runs to 11 residues. Germline V gene sequence: CDR1 SEHNR, CDR2 FQNEAQ (reference sequence). In DNA form, the CDR3 reads TGTGCCAGCAGCTTCGGCCCCGAGCAGTACTTC. This encodes CASSFGPEQYF.

The CDR3 DNA reads as TGTGCCATCAGTAGCGGGGGGAAGAGTGGCACAGATACGCAGTATTTT. It encodes CAISSGGKSGTDTQYF. The chain uses TRBV10-3 and TRBJ2-3, with 9 positions matching TRBD2. CDR3 length: 16 residues. V was clipped by 5 bases and J by 1 base; unmatched bases: 7. Per germline, CDR1 ENHRY and CDR2 SYGVKD.

The V gene is TRBV7-2, the J gene TRBJ1-5, with 8 bases aligning to TRBD1. The CDR3 has 18 residues. V trimming: 1 base; J trimming: 0 bases; junction bases outside the gene matches: 8. Germline V gives CDR1 SGHTA, CDR2 FQGNSA. The CDR3 loop reads CASSLGGQDVYSNQPQHF. The CDR3 DNA is TGTGCCAGCAGCTTAGGGGGACAGGACGTCTATAGCAATCAGCCCCAGCATTTT.

V is TRBV5-6 and J is TRBJ1-6, with 8 bases matching TRBD1. Germline-derived CDR1 and CDR2 are SGHDT and YYEEEE. J lost 0 bases, V lost 4 bases, and 6 bases had no gene match. CDR3 length: 17 amino acids. The DNA of the CDR3 is TGTGCCAGCAGCCCACAGGGGGTAGGCTCCTATAATTCACCCCTCCACTTT. Amino acids: CASSPQGVGSYNSPLHF.

This chain links TRBV14 with TRBJ1-2, with D perhaps TRBD1 (5 bases). CDR1 is SGHDN, CDR2 FVKESK, per germline. CDR3 size: 14 residues. V lost 4 bases, J lost 1 base, and 10 bases lay in between. The CDR3 DNA reads TGTGCCAGCAGCCCAGGGAATTTTAACTATGGCTACACCTTC. It translates to CASSPGNFNYGYTF. Drawing the rest from reference TRBV14 and TRBJ1-2, the complete variable domain is EAGVTQFPSHSVIEKGQTVTLRCDPISGHDNLYWYRRVMGKEIKFLLHFVKESKQDESGMPNNRFLAERTGGTYSTLKVQPAELEDSGVYFCASSPGNFNYGYTFGSGTRLTVV.

This chain uses TRBV4-1 with TRBJ1-5; the D is unclear. Germline CDR1 MGHRA, CDR2 YSYEKL. The V end was cut by 1 base, the J end by 3 bases, with 7 bases between. The CDR3 runs to 14 residues. The CDR3 region is CASSQVSHNQPQHF. The CDR3 DNA reads TGCGCCAGCAGCCAAGTGTCCCACAATCAGCCCCAGCATTTT.

The genes are TRBV5-6 and TRBJ2-6; 7 bases align to TRBD1. This CDR3 has 17 residues. After removal of 2 bases from V and 3 bases from J, the junction contained 8 bases not matched to a gene. The germline CDR1 and CDR2 sequences are SGHDT and YYEEEE. Here the CDR3 DNA reads TGTGCCAGCAGCTTAATAGAAGGGGGCTTTGGGGCCAACGTCCTGACTTTC. Protein: CASSLIEGGFGANVLTF.

V and J are TRBV10-1 and TRBJ2-3; either TRBD1 or TRBD2 may fit D (5 bases each). The CDR3 loop spans 15 amino acids. V was pared by 2 bases and J by 2 bases, with 11 bases between. The germline CDR1 and CDR2 sequences are WNHNN and SYGVQD (reference sequence). The CDR3 DNA is TGCGCCAGCAGTGAGGGGCCGGGACCCACAGATACGCAGTATTTT. Amino acids: CASSEGPGPTDTQYF.

The chain is built from TRBV2 and TRBJ2-2; 8 bases are a match to TRBD1. V gave up 7 bases and J gave up 1 base; unmatched junction bases: 2. Germline CDR1 SNHLY, CDR2 FYNNEI. The CDR3 consists of 14 residues. CDR3 nucleotides: TGTGCCAGCAAGGGACAGGTGAACACCGGGGAGCTGTTTTTT. Protein: CASKGQVNTGELFF.

This chain uses TRBV6-6 with TRBJ1-1; D is unresolved. The CDR3 runs to 16 residues. Trimming took 2 bases from V and 3 from J, leaving 16 bases between them. Germline assignment: CDR1 MNHNY and CDR2 SVGAGI (reference sequence). This CDR3 is CASSYESVADHTEAFF. CDR3 coding DNA: TGTGCCAGCAGTTACGAAAGCGTGGCAGACCACACTGAAGCTTTCTTT.